The rows below give T cell receptor beta chains drawn from one sample of a study of human T cells and chemical hapten exposure. TCRdb re-derived calls from the RACE reads in MiXCR, one entry per CDR3 protein. The sample contains more than 65,000 distinct CDR3 sequences, about 9.4% of which appear only once. The sequences come from whole blood, collected in connection with sensitization to the hapten diphenylcyclopropenone (DPC). The receptor set was obtained from a woman aged 45 to 65 with alopecia areata. Some clones in this sample may be carry-over from other donors' samples. CDR3s include the opening cysteine and the closing phenylalanine or tryptophan. Each record gives: D gene, V gene, clone size, J gene, CDR3 protein, CDR3 DNA. D genes are given only for firm matches. Size tells how often a clone was seen (once, few, many) or the class of an expanded clone, and some rows leave it out.

D gene: .
V gene: TRBV16
clone size: few
J gene: TRBJ2-1
CDR3 protein: CASSQWGEQFF
CDR3 DNA: TGTGCCAGCAGCCAATGGGGTGAGCAGTTCTTC

D gene: TRBD2
V gene: TRBV4-1
clone size: few
J gene: TRBJ2-3
CDR3 protein: CASSPQGLGGTQYF
CDR3 DNA: TGCGCCAGCAGCCCCCAGGGACTAGGTGGTACGCAGTATTTT

D gene: TRBD2
V gene: TRBV6-1
clone size: many
J gene: TRBJ2-1
CDR3 protein: CASRGIAGMDEQFF
CDR3 DNA: TGTGCCAGCAGGGGGATAGCGGGTATGGATGAGCAGTTCTTC

D gene: .
V gene: TRBV5-1
clone size: many
J gene: TRBJ1-3
CDR3 protein: CASSLQVSGNTIYF
CDR3 DNA: TGCGCCAGCAGCTTACAGGTCTCTGGAAACACCATATATTTT

D gene: .
V gene: TRBV20-1
clone size: few
J gene: TRBJ2-7
CDR3 protein: CSARLGGAPSGFYEQYF
CDR3 DNA: TGCAGTGCTAGGTTGGGGGGCGCGCCTAGCGGCTTCTACGAGCAGTACTTC

D gene: .
V gene: TRBV12-3/TRBV12-4
clone size: .
J gene: TRBJ2-1
CDR3 protein: CASSLDWNNEQFF
CDR3 DNA: TGTGCCAGCAGTCTTGACTGGAACAATGAGCAGTTCTTC

D gene: .
V gene: TRBV5-1
clone size: few
J gene: TRBJ1-2
CDR3 protein: CASSLGLSLTASYGYTF
CDR3 DNA: TGCGCCAGCAGCTTAGGACTGAGCCTGACGGCGAGCTATGGCTACACCTTC

D gene: .
V gene: TRBV13
clone size: few
J gene: TRBJ2-5
CDR3 protein: CASSLGGGGETQYF
CDR3 DNA: TGTGCCAGCAGCTTAGGAGGAGGCGGCGAGACCCAGTACTTC

D gene: .
V gene: TRBV7-2
clone size: .
J gene: TRBJ1-2
CDR3 protein: CASSSVNNYGYTF
CDR3 DNA: TGTGCCAGCAGCTCCGTTAACAACTATGGCTACACCTTC

D gene: .
V gene: TRBV5-1
clone size: .
J gene: TRBJ2-7
CDR3 protein: CASSLDGGALREQYF
CDR3 DNA: TGCGCCAGCAGCTTGGATGGGGGAGCCCTACGGGAGCAGTACTTC

D gene: .
V gene: TRBV4-2
clone size: .
J gene: TRBJ2-6
CDR3 protein: CASSQDLVKPASGANVLTF
CDR3 DNA: TGTGCCAGCAGCCAAGATCTTGTGAAACCCGCCTCTGGGGCCAACGTCCTGACTTTC

D gene: TRBD1
V gene: TRBV28
clone size: .
J gene: TRBJ2-4
CDR3 protein: CASSTGGTGKNIQYF
CDR3 DNA: TGTGCCAGCAGCACCGGAGGGACAGGAAAAAACATTCAGTACTTC

D gene: TRBD1
V gene: TRBV12-3/TRBV12-4
clone size: few
J gene: TRBJ1-5
CDR3 protein: CASSFHAGGDQPQHF
CDR3 DNA: TGTGCCAGCAGTTTCCACGCAGGGGGTGATCAGCCCCAGCATTTT

D gene: .
V gene: TRBV5-6
clone size: .
J gene: TRBJ1-2
CDR3 protein: CASSRNRVGYGYTF
CDR3 DNA: TGTGCCAGCAGCCGAAACAGGGTCGGCTATGGCTACACCTTC

D gene: TRBD2
V gene: TRBV5-5
clone size: .
J gene: TRBJ2-1
CDR3 protein: CASSLQGTSGRVSYNEQFF
CDR3 DNA: TGTGCCAGCAGCTTGCAGGGGACTAGCGGGAGGGTCTCCTACAATGAGCAGTTCTTC

D gene: TRBD2
V gene: TRBV27
clone size: few
J gene: TRBJ2-7
CDR3 protein: CASSPQALAGGYEQYF
CDR3 DNA: TGTGCCAGCAGTCCCCAGGCACTAGCGGGAGGTTACGAGCAGTACTTC

D gene: TRBD1
V gene: TRBV28
clone size: many
J gene: TRBJ2-7
CDR3 protein: CASSRDRVSYEQYF
CDR3 DNA: TGTGCCAGCAGTAGGGACAGGGTTTCCTACGAGCAGTACTTC

D gene: .
V gene: TRBV7-3
clone size: few
J gene: TRBJ2-3
CDR3 protein: CASSPGISTDTQYF
CDR3 DNA: TGTGCCAGCAGCCCCGGGATAAGCACAGATACGCAGTATTTT

D gene: TRBD2
V gene: TRBV12-3/TRBV12-4
clone size: .
J gene: TRBJ2-3
CDR3 protein: CAGSSTSGRLRDTQYF
CDR3 DNA: TGTGCCGGCAGCTCTACTAGCGGGAGACTAAGAGATACGCAGTATTTT

D gene: .
V gene: TRBV7-9
clone size: many
J gene: TRBJ2-4
CDR3 protein: CASSDYIENIQYF
CDR3 DNA: TGTGCCAGCAGCGACTACATCGAAAACATTCAGTACTTC

D gene: .
V gene: TRBV10-3
clone size: many
J gene: TRBJ2-4
CDR3 protein: CAISDVGVENIQYF
CDR3 DNA: TGTGCCATCAGTGATGTGGGAGTGGAAAACATTCAGTACTTC

D gene: TRBD2
V gene: TRBV6-2/TRBV6-3
clone size: few
J gene: TRBJ2-1
CDR3 protein: CASRGWTSGRTEQFF
CDR3 DNA: TGTGCCAGCAGAGGATGGACTAGCGGGAGGACTGAGCAGTTCTTC

D gene: TRBD2
V gene: TRBV4-3
clone size: many
J gene: TRBJ2-1
CDR3 protein: CASSQAPGGRYNEQFF
CDR3 DNA: TGCGCCAGCAGCCAAGCTCCTGGCGGGAGGTACAATGAGCAGTTCTTC

D gene: .
V gene: TRBV29-1
clone size: few
J gene: TRBJ2-1
CDR3 protein: CSVGRDLKQFF
CDR3 DNA: TGCAGCGTTGGCCGCGATTTAAAGCAGTTCTTC

D gene: .
V gene: TRBV11-3
clone size: many
J gene: TRBJ1-6
CDR3 protein: CASSIGGSPLHF
CDR3 DNA: TGTGCCAGCAGCATTGGGGGGTCACCCCTCCACTTT

D gene: .
V gene: TRBV20-1
clone size: .
J gene: TRBJ2-4
CDR3 protein: CSARGAEQNIQYF
CDR3 DNA: TGCAGTGCTAGGGGGGCGGAACAAAACATTCAGTACTTC

D gene: TRBD1
V gene: TRBV7-6
clone size: few
J gene: TRBJ2-6
CDR3 protein: CASSYPGQGATGANVLTF
CDR3 DNA: TGTGCCAGCAGCTATCCGGGACAGGGGGCTACTGGGGCCAACGTCCTGACTTTC

D gene: .
V gene: TRBV29-1
clone size: .
J gene: TRBJ2-5
CDR3 protein: CSAPAGGQETQYF
CDR3 DNA: TGCAGCGCCCCTGCAGGCGGGCAAGAGACCCAGTACTTC

D gene: .
V gene: TRBV19
clone size: .
J gene: TRBJ1-5
CDR3 protein: CASRWQGDQPQHF
CDR3 DNA: TGTGCCAGTAGATGGCAGGGTGATCAGCCCCAGCATTTT

D gene: .
V gene: TRBV28
clone size: .
J gene: TRBJ2-1
CDR3 protein: CASSPAGPSDDEQFF
CDR3 DNA: TGTGCCAGCAGTCCGGCCGGGCCCTCGGACGATGAGCAGTTCTTC

D gene: .
V gene: TRBV20-1
clone size: few
J gene: TRBJ2-1
CDR3 protein: CSARIPPQFF
CDR3 DNA: TGCAGTGCTAGAATACCCCCGCAGTTCTTC

D gene: TRBD2
V gene: TRBV11-2
clone size: .
J gene: TRBJ2-5
CDR3 protein: CASSLGSLAGQGETQYF
CDR3 DNA: TGTGCCAGCAGCTTAGGTTCCCTAGCGGGTCAGGGGGAGACCCAGTACTTC

D gene: TRBD2
V gene: TRBV6-6
clone size: many
J gene: TRBJ2-3
CDR3 protein: CASTTSGRGTDTQYF
CDR3 DNA: TGTGCCAGCACGACTAGCGGGAGGGGCACAGATACGCAGTATTTT

D gene: TRBD2
V gene: TRBV11-2
clone size: .
J gene: TRBJ2-3
CDR3 protein: CASSPGLAGAGDTQYF
CDR3 DNA: TGTGCCAGCAGCCCCGGACTAGCGGGAGCTGGAGATACGCAGTATTTT

D gene: .
V gene: TRBV28
clone size: .
J gene: TRBJ1-3
CDR3 protein: CASLSSGAGSGNTIYF
CDR3 DNA: TGTGCCAGCTTATCCTCCGGCGCAGGCTCTGGAAACACCATATATTTT

D gene: .
V gene: TRBV6-5
clone size: few
J gene: TRBJ2-1
CDR3 protein: CASSYSGRSSYNEQFF
CDR3 DNA: TGTGCCAGCAGTTACTCGGGACGTAGCTCCTACAATGAGCAGTTCTTC

D gene: TRBD2
V gene: TRBV30
clone size: few
J gene: TRBJ2-1
CDR3 protein: CAWSVPSGSMSEQFF
CDR3 DNA: TGTGCCTGGAGTGTACCCAGCGGGAGTATGAGTGAGCAGTTCTTC

D gene: .
V gene: TRBV29-1
clone size: few
J gene: TRBJ2-1
CDR3 protein: CSVAYNEQFF
CDR3 DNA: TGCAGCGTTGCGTACAATGAGCAGTTCTTC

D gene: .
V gene: TRBV29-1
clone size: .
J gene: TRBJ2-5
CDR3 protein: CSVVSDSSRTQYF
CDR3 DNA: TGCAGCGTTGTATCGGACTCCTCTAGGACCCAGTACTTC

D gene: TRBD1
V gene: TRBV19
clone size: .
J gene: TRBJ1-4
CDR3 protein: CASSHGGTGDEKLFF
CDR3 DNA: TGTGCCAGTAGCCATGGAGGGACAGGTGATGAAAAACTGTTTTTT

D gene: .
V gene: TRBV28
clone size: many
J gene: TRBJ2-7
CDR3 protein: CASSLQGTHEQYF
CDR3 DNA: TGTGCCAGCAGTTTGCAGGGTACCCACGAGCAGTACTTC

D gene: TRBD2
V gene: TRBV27
clone size: many
J gene: TRBJ2-3
CDR3 protein: CASSPQTSGKTDTQYF
CDR3 DNA: TGTGCCAGCAGTCCCCAGACTAGCGGGAAGACAGATACGCAGTATTTT

D gene: .
V gene: TRBV10-2
clone size: few
J gene: TRBJ1-6
CDR3 protein: CASGEGGYSPLHF
CDR3 DNA: TGCGCCAGCGGAGAAGGAGGGTACTCACCCCTCCACTTT

D gene: TRBD2
V gene: TRBV7-8
clone size: many
J gene: TRBJ2-4
CDR3 protein: CASSPQTSGSNIQYF
CDR3 DNA: TGTGCCAGCAGCCCCCAGACTAGCGGGAGCAACATTCAGTACTTC

D gene: TRBD1
V gene: TRBV7-9
clone size: few
J gene: TRBJ1-6
CDR3 protein: CASSSLTGDSPLHF
CDR3 DNA: TGTGCCAGCAGCTCCCTGACAGGGGATTCACCCCTCCACTTT